The 22 T cell receptor beta chains below were found in one sample sequenced in a study of cytomegalovirus exposure and HLA in healthy donors. The PCR had 60 Vbeta and 13 Jbeta primers. Generated by immunoSEQ multiplex PCR, the TCRdb table keeps only in-frame clones and is missing some. Among about 85,000 clones listed, nearly 80% were seen once. The material sequenced was PBMCs. These receptors all come from a woman in her 50s in good health and CMV-seropositive.

The V gene is TRBV14, the J gene TRBJ2-2; 14 bases line up with TRBD2. The CDR3 spans 16 residues. Germline CDR1 SGHDN, CDR2 FVKESK. The trim removed 4 bases at V and 4 bases at J, leaving 2 bases unmatched. The CDR3 DNA follows: TGTGCCAGCAGCCTTGGACTAGCGGGGGGCACCGGGGAGCTGTTTTTT. Amino acids: CASSLGLAGGTGELFF.

The V gene is TRBV7-9, the J gene TRBJ1-1, with D uncertain. V lost 0 bases and J 8 bases, leaving 4 bases between the germline ends. Germline assignment: CDR1 SEHNR and CDR2 FQNEAQ (reference sequence). There are 11 residues in the CDR3. CDR3 in amino acids: CASSLALEAFF. The DNA of the CDR3 is TGTGCCAGCAGCTTAGCCCTGGAAGCTTTCTTT.

This clone was counted only a few times. V gene TRBV4-2 combines with J gene TRBJ1-2; D is possibly TRBD1 (5 bases). The CDR3 has 15 residues. The germline gives CDR1 LGHNA, CDR2 YNFKEQ. V lost 4 bases to trimming and J lost 1 base, with 13 bases between them. The CDR3 loop is CASSLQVPNNYGYTF. CDR3 coding DNA: TGTGCCAGCAGCCTACAGGTTCCTAATAACTATGGCTACACCTTC.

The chain joins TRBV5-6 to TRBJ1-6, with a tentative D call TRBD1 (6 bases). Trimming stripped 3 bases from V and 7 bases from J, with 17 bases between. Germline CDR1 reads SGHDT; CDR2 reads YYEEEE. CDR3 size: 16 residues. CDR3 bases: TGTGCCAGCAGCTGGGCGGAAGGGGGTCCAAATTCACCCCTCCACTTT. Its protein is CASSWAEGGPNSPLHF.

The gene calls are TRBV5-6 and TRBJ1-2; 8 bases map to TRBD1. The V segment lost 0 bases and the J segment 4 bases; nucleotides outside the gene matches: 2. The CDR3 consists of 14 residues. Per germline, CDR1 SGHDT and CDR2 YYEEEE. CDR3 DNA sequence: TGTGCCAGCAGCTTGGGACAGGGGAGCTATGGCTACACCTTC. It is translated as CASSLGQGSYGYTF.

The chain recombines TRBV9 with TRBJ2-1; 9 nucleotides align to TRBD1. With 4 bases clipped from V and 0 bases from J, the junction kept 8 bases outside the gene matches. Germline CDR1 reads SGDLS; CDR2 reads YYNGEE. CDR3 length equals 17 residues. The CDR3 reads CASSPTGGRDSYNEQFF. The DNA of the CDR3 is TGTGCCAGCAGCCCGACAGGGGGGCGGGACTCCTACAATGAGCAGTTCTTC.

The gene calls are TRBV19 and TRBJ2-6; a weak D match, TRBD1 (6 bases). The V end lost 5 bases, the J end lost 0 bases, and 14 bases lay between the germline ends. CDR1 LNHDA and CDR2 SQIVND come from the germline V gene (reference sequence). This CDR3 has 17 residues. The CDR3 nucleotides read TGTGCCAGTAGTCTCGGGCAGGGGCGCTCTGGGGCCAACGTCCTGACTTTC. Protein: CASSLGQGRSGANVLTF.

This sequence joins TRBV6-1 and TRBJ1-2; unclear D gene. The CDR3 spans 15 residues. Germline V gene sequence: CDR1 MNHNS, CDR2 SASEGT. Trimming took 2 bases from V and 2 from J, leaving 12 bases between them. CDR3 DNA sequence: TGTGCCAGCAGTGAATTGATGACACCGAACTATGGCTACACCTTC. Its protein product is CASSELMTPNYGYTF.

The V call is TRBV7-2, the J call TRBJ1-2, with 7 bases aligning to TRBD1. CDR3 length: 13 amino acids. After removal of 5 bases from V and 6 bases from J, the junction contained 6 bases not matched to a gene. From germline, CDR1 is SGHTA and CDR2 FQGNSA. CDR3 in amino acids: CASSPTGDHGYTF. CDR3 bases: TGTGCCAGCAGCCCCACAGGGGACCATGGCTACACCTTC.

This chain uses TRBV6-5 with TRBJ2-3; tentatively, D is TRBD2 (6 bases). V shed 6 bases and J shed 7 bases, with 20 bases lying between them. Germline values: CDR1 MNHEY, CDR2 SVGAGI. CDR3 length equals 15 residues. The CDR3 region is CASSTGLPLPNTQYF. In DNA form, the CDR3 reads TGTGCCAGCAGCACGGGACTCCCTCTTCCAAATACGCAGTATTTT.

The V gene is TRBV7-9, the J gene TRBJ2-1; TRBD2 agrees at 10 bases. This CDR3 has 15 residues. Germline V gene lookup returns CDR1 SEHNR and CDR2 FQNEAQ (reference sequence). The junction had 6 bases not matched to a gene; V was cut back by 2 bases and J by 8 bases. In DNA, the CDR3 is TGTGCCAGCAGCTTACCGGGACTAGCGTCGCATGAGCAGTTCTTC. It yields the protein CASSLPGLASHEQFF.

The rearrangement uses TRBV6-1 and TRBJ1-2; D possibly corresponds to TRBD1 (6 bases). The CDR3 spans 12 residues. V was shortened by 2 bases and J by 8 bases, with 9 bases between the two germline ends. Germline CDR1 and CDR2: MNHNS and SASEGT. In nucleotides, the CDR3 is TGTGCCAGCAGTGAAAGGGGGTGCGGCTACACCTTC. Encoded protein: CASSERGCGYTF.

Here the CDR3 DNA reads TGTGCCTGGATAGCGGGGATCATGAACACTGAAGCTTTCTTT. Residues: CAWIAGIMNTEAFF. J is TRBJ1-1 and V is TRBV30, with unresolved D. This CDR3 spans 14 amino acids. The ends were cut back, 4 bases at V and 0 bases at J, with 12 bases in the middle. The germline CDR1 and CDR2 sequences are GTSNPN and SVGIG (reference sequence).

V gene TRBV25-1 combines with J gene TRBJ2-3, with TRBD2 identical over 9 bases. This CDR3 spans 14 amino acids. Per germline, CDR1 MGHDK and CDR2 SYGVNS. V was clipped by 4 bases and J by 6 bases; unmatched bases: 5. The CDR3 DNA reads TGTGCCAGCAGTGCGGGACTAGCAGGTGATACGCAGTATTTT. Translation: CASSAGLAGDTQYF.

The V gene is TRBV10-3, the J gene TRBJ2-5; no clear D. Looked up from germline, CDR1 is ENHRY and CDR2 is SYGVKD. The CDR3 spans 15 residues. Trimming removed 3 bases at V and 0 bases at J, with 11 bases between. The CDR3 loop is CAISEGLTYQETQYF. The CDR3 DNA reads TGTGCCATCAGTGAAGGTCTGACATACCAAGAGACCCAGTACTTC.

The V gene is TRBV2, the J gene TRBJ1-2; D gene uncertain. The V gene's germline CDR1 is SNHLY and CDR2 FYNNEI. This CDR3 contains 13 residues. V was clipped by 3 bases and J by 2 bases, with 7 bases between them. CDR3 in amino acids: CASSEAVNYGYTF. CDR3 DNA sequence: TGTGCCAGCAGTGAGGCGGTCAACTATGGCTACACCTTC.

The chain uses TRBV5-1 and TRBJ1-4; 7 positions agree with TRBD1. V dropped 2 bases and J dropped 7; count of bases not matched to a gene: 5. Germline V CDR1 and CDR2: SGHRS, YFSETQ. The CDR3 spans 14 residues. The CDR3 nucleotides are TGCGCCAGCAGCTTAAGACAGGGCCCTGAAAAACTGTTTTTT. Translated: CASSLRQGPEKLFF.

The chain links TRBV11-2 to TRBJ2-2; D possibly corresponds to TRBD1 (5 bases). V was cut by 5 bases and J by 7 bases, with 14 bases left in between. Germline V lookup: CDR1 SGHAT, CDR2 FQNNGV. This CDR3 is 14 amino acids long. DNA of the CDR3: TGTGCCAGCAGCCCCGCCGTGGGGCGCGGGGAGCTGTTTTTT. Translation gives CASSPAVGRGELFF.

V gene TRBV7-9 combines with J gene TRBJ2-7; TRBD1 matches at 7 bases. V lost 6 bases and J lost 6; bases outside the gene matches: 8. CDR1 and CDR2 (germline): SEHNR, FQNEAQ (reference sequence). The CDR3 length is 13 residues. CDR3 coding DNA: TGTGCCAGCAGTATACAGGGGAACGGCGAGCAGTACGTC. It is translated as CASSIQGNGEQYV.

This chain connects TRBV6-5 to TRBJ1-2; possible D gene TRBD1, 6 bases. Germline-derived CDR1 and CDR2 are MNHEY and SVGAGI. Trimming removed 4 bases from V and 4 bases from J, with 16 bases in between. The CDR3 loop spans 15 amino acids. CDR3 sequence reads: CASSSPAQGPYGYTF. DNA for the CDR3: TGTGCCAGCAGTTCCCCCGCACAGGGACCCTATGGCTACACCTTC.

A few counts support this clone. The same CDR3 is also encoded by other DNA sequences in this sample. V gene TRBV2 combines with J gene TRBJ1-2; TRBD1 might be the D (6 bases). The ends were cut back, 3 bases at V and 2 bases at J, with 10 bases in the middle. Looked up from germline, CDR1 is SNHLY and CDR2 is FYNNEI. This CDR3 comprises 14 residues. CDR3 region: CASSETGQNYGYTF. CDR3 nucleotide sequence: TGTGCCAGCAGTGAGACAGGACAGAACTATGGCTACACCTTC.

This clone was detected once. V gene TRBV30 combines with J gene TRBJ1-2; D perhaps matches TRBD1 (5 bases). The V end was cut by 3 bases, the J end by 5 bases, with 10 bases between. The CDR3 is 12 residues long. Germline V gene lookup returns CDR1 GTSNPN and CDR2 SVGIG (reference sequence). The CDR3 protein is CAWRQADYGYTF. CDR3 nucleotides: TGTGCCTGGAGACAGGCCGATTATGGCTACACCTTC.